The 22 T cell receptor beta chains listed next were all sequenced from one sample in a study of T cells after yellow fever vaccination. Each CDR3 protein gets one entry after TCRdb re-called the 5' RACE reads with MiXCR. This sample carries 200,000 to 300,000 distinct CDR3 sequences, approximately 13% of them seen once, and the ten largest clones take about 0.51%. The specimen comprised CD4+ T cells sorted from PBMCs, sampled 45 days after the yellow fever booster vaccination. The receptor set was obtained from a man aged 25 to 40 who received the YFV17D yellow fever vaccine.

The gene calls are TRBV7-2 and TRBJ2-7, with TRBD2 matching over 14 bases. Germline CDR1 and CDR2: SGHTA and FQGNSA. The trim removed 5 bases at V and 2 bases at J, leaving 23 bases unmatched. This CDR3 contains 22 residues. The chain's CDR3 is CASSTRTSGRSSAHKRAYEQYF. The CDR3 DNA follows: TGTGCCAGCAGCACGAGGACTAGCGGGAGGTCTTCGGCCCATAAACGAGCCTACGAGCAGTACTTC.

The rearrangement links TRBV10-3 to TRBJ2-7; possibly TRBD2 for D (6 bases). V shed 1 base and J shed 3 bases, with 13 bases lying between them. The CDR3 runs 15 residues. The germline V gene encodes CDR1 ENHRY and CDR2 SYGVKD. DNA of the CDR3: TGTGCCATCAGTGAGTTACTGGCGGGAAGCTACGAGCAGTACTTC. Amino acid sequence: CAISELLAGSYEQYF.

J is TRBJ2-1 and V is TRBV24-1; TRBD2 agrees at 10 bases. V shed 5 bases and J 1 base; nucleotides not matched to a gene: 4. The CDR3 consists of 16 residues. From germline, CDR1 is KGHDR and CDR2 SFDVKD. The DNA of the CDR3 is TGTGCCACCAGTGTTACTAGCGGGGCGTCCTACAATGAGCAGTTCTTC. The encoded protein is CATSVTSGASYNEQFF.

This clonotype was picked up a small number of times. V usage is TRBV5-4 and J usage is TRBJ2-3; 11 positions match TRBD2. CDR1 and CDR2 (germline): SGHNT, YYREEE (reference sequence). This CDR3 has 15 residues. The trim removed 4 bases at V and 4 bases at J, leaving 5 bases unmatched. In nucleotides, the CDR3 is TGTGCCAGCAGCCCTACTAGCGGGAGATCAGATACGCAGTATTTT. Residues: CASSPTSGRSDTQYF.

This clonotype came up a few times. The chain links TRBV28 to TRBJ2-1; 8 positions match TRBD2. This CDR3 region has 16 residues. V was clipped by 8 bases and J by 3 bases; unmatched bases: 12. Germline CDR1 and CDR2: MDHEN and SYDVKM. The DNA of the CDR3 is TGTGCCAGCCGATTGGCGGGGGGACTAAGCTACAATGAGCAGTTCTTC. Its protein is CASRLAGGLSYNEQFF.

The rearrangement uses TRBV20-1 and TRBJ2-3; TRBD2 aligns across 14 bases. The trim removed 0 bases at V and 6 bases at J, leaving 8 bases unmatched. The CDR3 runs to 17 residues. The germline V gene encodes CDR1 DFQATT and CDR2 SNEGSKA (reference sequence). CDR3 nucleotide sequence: TGCAGTGCTAGAGATTTGAGACTAGCGGGAGGGGGTGATACGCAGTATTTT. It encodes CSARDLRLAGGGDTQYF.

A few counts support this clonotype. Here the CDR3 reads CASSPGGANEKLFF. CDR3 DNA: TGTGCCAGCTCACCAGGAGGGGCTAATGAAAAACTGTTTTTT. The chain combines TRBV18 with TRBJ1-4; D perhaps matches TRBD1 (5 bases). This CDR3 spans 14 amino acids. The germline gives CDR1 KGHSH, CDR2 LQKENI. Trimming cost V 2 bases and J 3 bases, with 7 bases left between them. The variable domain in full, completed from reference TRBV18 and TRBJ1-4, reads NAGVMQNPRHLVRRRGQEARLRCSPMKGHSHVYWYRQLPEEGLKFMVYLQKENIIDESGMPKERFSAEFPKEGPSILRIQQVVRGDSAAYFCASSPGGANEKLFFGSGTQLSVL.

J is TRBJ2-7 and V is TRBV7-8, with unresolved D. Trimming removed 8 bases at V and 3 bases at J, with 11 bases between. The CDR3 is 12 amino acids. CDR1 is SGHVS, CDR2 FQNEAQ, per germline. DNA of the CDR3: TGTGCCAGCGGTGAGGTAAACTACGAGCAGTACTTC. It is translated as CASGEVNYEQYF.

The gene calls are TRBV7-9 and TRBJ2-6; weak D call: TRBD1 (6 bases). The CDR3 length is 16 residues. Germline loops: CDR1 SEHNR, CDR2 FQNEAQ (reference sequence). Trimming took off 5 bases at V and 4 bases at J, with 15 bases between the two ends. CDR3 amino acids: CASSPPGVRGANVLTF. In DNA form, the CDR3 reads TGTGCCAGCAGCCCACCAGGGGTTCGGGGGGCCAACGTCCTGACTTTC.

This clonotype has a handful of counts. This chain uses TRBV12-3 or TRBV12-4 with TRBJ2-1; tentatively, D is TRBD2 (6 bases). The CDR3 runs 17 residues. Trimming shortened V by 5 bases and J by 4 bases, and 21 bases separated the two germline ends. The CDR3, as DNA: TGTGCCAGCAGTCCTACGATGGGGAGGCTACAATACAATGAGCAGTTCTTC. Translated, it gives CASSPTMGRLQYNEQFF.

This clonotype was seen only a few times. CDR3 loop: CATSRETYRGLNTEAFF. CDR3 coding DNA: TGTGCCACCAGCAGAGAAACATACAGGGGATTGAACACTGAAGCTTTCTTT. The V call is TRBV15, the J call TRBJ1-1, with 7 bases aligning to TRBD1. The ends lost 0 bases at V and 0 bases at J; junction bases unmatched: 7. Germline CDR1 LNHNV, CDR2 YYDKDF (reference sequence). CDR3 length equals 17 residues.

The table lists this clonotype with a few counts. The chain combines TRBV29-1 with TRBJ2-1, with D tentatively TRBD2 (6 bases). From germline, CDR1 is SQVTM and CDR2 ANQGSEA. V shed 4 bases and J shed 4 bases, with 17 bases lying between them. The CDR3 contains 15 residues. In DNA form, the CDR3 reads TGCAGCGTTGTATTTCTAGCGAGAAATTACAATGAGCAGTTCTTC. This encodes CSVVFLARNYNEQFF.

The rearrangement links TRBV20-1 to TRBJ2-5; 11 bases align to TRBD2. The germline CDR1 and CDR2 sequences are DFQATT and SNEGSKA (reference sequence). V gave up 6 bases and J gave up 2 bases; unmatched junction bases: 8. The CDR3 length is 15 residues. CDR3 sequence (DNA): TGCAGTGCGCCGACTAGCGGGAAAGGACAAGAGACCCAGTACTTC. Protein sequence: CSAPTSGKGQETQYF.

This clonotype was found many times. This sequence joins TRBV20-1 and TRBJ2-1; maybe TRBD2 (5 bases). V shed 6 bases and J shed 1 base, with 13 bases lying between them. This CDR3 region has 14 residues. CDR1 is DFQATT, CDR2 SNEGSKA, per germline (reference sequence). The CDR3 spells CSAWRAVSYNEQFF. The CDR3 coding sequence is TGCAGTGCGTGGCGGGCAGTGTCCTACAATGAGCAGTTCTTC.

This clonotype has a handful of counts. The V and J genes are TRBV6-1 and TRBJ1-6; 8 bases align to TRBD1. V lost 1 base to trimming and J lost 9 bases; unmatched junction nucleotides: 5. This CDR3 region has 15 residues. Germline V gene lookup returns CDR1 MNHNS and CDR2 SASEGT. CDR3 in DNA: TGTGCCAGCAGTGAAGTTCAGGGGGCGGGTTCACCCCTCCACTTT. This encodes CASSEVQGAGSPLHF.

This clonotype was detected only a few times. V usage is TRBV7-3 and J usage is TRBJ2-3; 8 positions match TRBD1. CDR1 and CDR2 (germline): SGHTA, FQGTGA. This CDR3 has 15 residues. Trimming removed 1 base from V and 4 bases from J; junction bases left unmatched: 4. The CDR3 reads CASSLRPGGSDTQYF. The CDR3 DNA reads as TGTGCCAGCAGCTTAAGGCCAGGGGGCTCAGATACGCAGTATTTT.

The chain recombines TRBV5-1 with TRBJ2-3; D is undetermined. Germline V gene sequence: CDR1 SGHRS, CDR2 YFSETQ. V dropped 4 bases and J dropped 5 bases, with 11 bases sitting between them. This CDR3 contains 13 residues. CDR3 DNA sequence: TGCGCCAGCAGCGCCCAAAGTTTAGATACGCAGTATTTT. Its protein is CASSAQSLDTQYF.

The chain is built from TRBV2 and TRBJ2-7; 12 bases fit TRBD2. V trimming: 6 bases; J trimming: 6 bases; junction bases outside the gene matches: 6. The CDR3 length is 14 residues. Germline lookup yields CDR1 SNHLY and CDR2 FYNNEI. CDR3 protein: CASRRTSGMGEQYF. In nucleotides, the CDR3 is TGTGCCAGCAGGAGGACTAGCGGGATGGGCGAGCAGTACTTC.

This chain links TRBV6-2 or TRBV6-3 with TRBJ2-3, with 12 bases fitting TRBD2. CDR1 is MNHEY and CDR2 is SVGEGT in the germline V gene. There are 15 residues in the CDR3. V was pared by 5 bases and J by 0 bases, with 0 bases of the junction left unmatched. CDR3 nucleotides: TGTGCCAGCAGTGGACTAGCGGGAAGCACAGATACGCAGTATTTT. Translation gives CASSGLAGSTDTQYF.

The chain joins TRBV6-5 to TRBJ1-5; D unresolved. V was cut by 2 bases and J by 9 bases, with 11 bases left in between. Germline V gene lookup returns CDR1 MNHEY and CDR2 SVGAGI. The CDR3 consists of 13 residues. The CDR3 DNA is TGTGCCAGCAGTTACCTCAAGGATTCGCCCCAGCATTTT. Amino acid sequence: CASSYLKDSPQHF.

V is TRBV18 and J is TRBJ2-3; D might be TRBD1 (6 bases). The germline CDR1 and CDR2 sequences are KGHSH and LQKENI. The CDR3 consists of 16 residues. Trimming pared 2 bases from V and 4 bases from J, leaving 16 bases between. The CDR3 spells CASSPSIQGQPDTQYF. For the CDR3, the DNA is TGTGCCAGCTCACCATCGATTCAGGGGCAACCAGATACGCAGTATTTT.

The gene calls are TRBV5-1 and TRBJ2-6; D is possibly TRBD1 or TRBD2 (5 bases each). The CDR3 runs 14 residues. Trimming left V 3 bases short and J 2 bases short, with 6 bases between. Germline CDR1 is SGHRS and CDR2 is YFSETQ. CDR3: CASSWGTGANVLTF. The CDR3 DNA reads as TGCGCCAGCAGCTGGGGGACTGGGGCCAACGTCCTGACTTTC.